The entry below gives a single T cell receptor beta chain sequence along with its context. The antigen remains undetermined. A single base separates this from a much larger clone, so it may be a read error. This sample was taken from a study of CD8+ T cells in alopecia areata. Treatment denoted: oral pan-JAK inhibitor, 5-10 mg twice daily. Study-wide points: Sequencing of scalp tissue also captures the resident alphabeta T cells of normal skin. Tofacitinib significantly lowered scalp clonality and expanded CD8+ clones among the top 100. Lesional scalp exceeded normal scalp in clonality, especially in alopecia totalis/universalis. Patients shared TCRs less clearly than mice did, possibly owing to HLA.

The length of the CDR3 is 12 residues. V lost 5 bases and J lost 2, with 7 bases in between. The germline V gene has CDR1 SGHNT and CDR2 YENEEA. The authors extracted RNA and reverse transcribed it into cDNA as the sequencing template. The assay was immunoSEQ multiplex PCR, and TCRdb's table has in-frame clones only and misses some. The sample holds 170,000 or so clones, around three fifths seen once. Source: CD8+ T cells sorted from blood, taken at week 24, from a patient treated with tofacitinib. The V and J genes are TRBV11-3 and TRBJ2-7, with unresolved D. This receptor was obtained from a human donor with alopecia areata. This CDR3 is CASSPEAYEQYF. CDR3 in DNA: TGTGCCAGCAGCCCCGAGGCCTACGAGCAGTACTTC.